The 16 T cell receptor beta chains given below trace back to one sample, sequenced in a study of T cell responses to AZD1222 COVID-19 vaccine. Assay used: immunoSEQ multiplex PCR; TCRdb lists only in-frame clones, some missing. In the table there are about 100,000 clones, around 89% of which are singletons. This specimen consisted of peripheral blood, obtained on day 0 of AZD1222 vaccination. These receptors were taken from an adult in good health.

The chain uses TRBV6-2 or TRBV6-3 and TRBJ2-5, with D perhaps TRBD2 (6 bases). The V end lost 6 bases, the J end lost 2 bases, and 16 bases lay between the germline ends. The CDR3 length is 15 residues. Germline V gene sequence: CDR1 MNHEY, CDR2 SVGEGT. The CDR3: CASSPGGVYQETQYF. CDR3 bases: TGTGCCAGCAGCCCCGGAGGGGTTTATCAAGAGACCCAGTACTTC.

V gene TRBV4-1 combines with J gene TRBJ1-4; D not certain. The length of the CDR3 is 16 residues. V was clipped by 2 bases and J by 4 bases, with 14 bases between them. Germline V gene sequence: CDR1 MGHRA, CDR2 YSYEKL. This CDR3 is CASSQSWYKSNEKLFF. The CDR3 DNA is TGCGCCAGCAGCCAAAGTTGGTATAAAAGTAATGAAAAACTGTTTTTT.

A few counts support this clone. This chain links TRBV6-6 with TRBJ1-6, with TRBD1 as a possible D gene (5 bases). Trimming shortened V by 5 bases and J by 4 bases, and 18 bases separated the two germline ends. CDR1 MNHNY and CDR2 SVGAGI come from the germline V gene (reference sequence). This CDR3 spans 17 amino acids. CDR3 DNA sequence: TGTGCCAGCAGTCCCGGTCCACAGGCGGGATATAATTCACCCCTCCACTTT. This encodes CASSPGPQAGYNSPLHF.

This sequence joins TRBV18 and TRBJ1-1, with 9 bases aligning to TRBD1. This CDR3 has 12 residues. J lost 11 bases, V lost 4 bases, and 5 bases had no gene match. The germline V gene has CDR1 KGHSH and CDR2 LQKENI. CDR3 in DNA: TGTGCCAGCTCACGGGACAGGGATTTGGCTTTCTTT. Protein: CASSRDRDLAFF.

The genes are TRBV9 and TRBJ2-2, with TRBD1 matching 7 bases. Trimming cost V 1 base and J 2 bases; bases outside gene matches: 5. The CDR3 is 16 residues long. Germline loops: CDR1 SGDLS, CDR2 YYNGEE. CDR3 sequence (DNA): TGTGCCAGCAGCGTAAAGACAGGGCGAAACACCGGGGAGCTGTTTTTT. This codes for CASSVKTGRNTGELFF.

The chain uses TRBV7-9 and TRBJ2-7; TRBD1 aligns across 11 bases. CDR3 size: 16 residues. The V gene end was trimmed by 5 bases and the J gene end by 2 bases; junction bases not matched to a gene: 8. Germline V lookup: CDR1 SEHNR, CDR2 FQNEAQ (reference sequence). The DNA for the CDR3 is TGTGCCAGCAGCCCCCGGGGGACAGGGGGGACCTACGAGCAGTACTTC. As protein: CASSPRGTGGTYEQYF.

The V and J genes are TRBV3-1 (or the pseudogene TRBV3-2) and TRBJ1-1; TRBD1 aligns across 7 bases. CDR1 and CDR2 from the germline V gene are LGHDT and YNNKEL (reference sequence). The CDR3 is 16 amino acids. Unmatched junction bases numbered 10, after V lost 3 bases and J lost 3 bases. CDR3 nucleotides: TGTGCCAGCAGCCATAAAACAGGGGAAAGGTACACTGAAGCTTTCTTT. Encoded protein: CASSHKTGERYTEAFF.

This chain joins TRBV14 and TRBJ2-7, with D possibly being TRBD1 or TRBD2 (5 bases each). This CDR3 has 15 residues. Germline CDR1 SGHDN, CDR2 FVKESK. V was clipped by 4 bases and J by 0 bases, with 13 bases between them. CDR3 sequence: CASSLYPGASYEQYF. In nucleotides, the CDR3 is TGTGCCAGCAGCCTTTACCCCGGGGCCTCCTACGAGCAGTACTTC.

J is TRBJ1-2 and V is TRBV29-1; D is perhaps TRBD1 (6 bases). The CDR3 is made up of 14 amino acids. V was pared by 3 bases and J by 2 bases, with 13 bases between. From germline, CDR1 is SQVTM and CDR2 ANQGSEA. CDR3 sequence (DNA): TGCAGCGTTGATACGGACAGACTCAACTATGGCTACACCTTC. Encoded protein: CSVDTDRLNYGYTF.

This clone is labeled as medium-sized. J is TRBJ1-4 and V is TRBV16, with 7 bases that match TRBD1. The CDR3 loop spans 16 amino acids. J gave up 4 bases and V 3 bases, and 8 bases lay outside the gene matches. The germline CDR1 and CDR2 sequences are KGHSY and FQNENV. As DNA, the CDR3 is TGTGCCAGCAGCCAGTCGGACAGGCGAAATAATGAAAAACTGTTTTTT. This gives the protein CASSQSDRRNNEKLFF.

V gene TRBV7-9 combines with J gene TRBJ1-2, with a tentative D call TRBD1 (6 bases). The V gene lost 3 bases and the J gene lost 8 bases, with 10 bases spanning the gap. The CDR3 runs to 12 residues. The germline gives CDR1 SEHNR, CDR2 FQNEAQ (reference sequence). In DNA, the CDR3 is TGTGCCAGCAGCTTCGTACAGGGAGGCTACACCTTC. Protein: CASSFVQGGYTF.

This clone appeared once. CDR3 residues: CANRQHMNTEAFF. Here the CDR3 DNA reads TGTGCCAATAGACAGCACATGAACACTGAAGCTTTCTTT. The chain uses TRBV12-3 or TRBV12-4 and TRBJ1-1, with D perhaps TRBD1 (5 bases). The CDR3 extends over 13 amino acids. The V gene lost 10 bases and the J gene lost 0 bases, with 12 bases spanning the gap.

V is TRBV15 and J is TRBJ1-2, with a tentative D call TRBD1 (5 bases). The CDR3 covers 13 residues. Germline assignment: CDR1 LNHNV and CDR2 YYDKDF (reference sequence). V was pared by 2 bases and J by 5 bases, with 9 bases between. CDR3 region: CATSRPQGYGYTF. CDR3 coding DNA: TGTGCCACCAGCAGACCCCAGGGATATGGCTACACCTTC.

The J gene is TRBJ2-5, the V gene TRBV30; possible D gene TRBD2, 6 bases. Germline CDR1 reads GTSNPN; CDR2 reads SVGIG (reference sequence). Trimming took 0 bases from V and 4 from J, leaving 9 bases between them. The CDR3 consists of 13 residues. The CDR3 sequence is CAWSVMRGETQYF. For the CDR3, the DNA is TGTGCCTGGAGTGTAATGCGGGGAGAGACCCAGTACTTC.

The genes are TRBV19 and TRBJ2-2, with TRBD1 matching 9 bases. Per germline, CDR1 LNHDA and CDR2 SQIVND (reference sequence). This CDR3 contains 15 residues. Germline trimming cut 3 bases from V and 6 bases from J; bases unmatched to any gene: 5. Written as DNA, the CDR3 is TGTGCCAGTAGTATCAAGCGACAGGGGGCCGGGGAGCTGTTTTTT. It translates to CASSIKRQGAGELFF. Based on the CDR3 plus reference TRBV19 and TRBJ2-2, the full variable domain is DGGITQSPKYLFRKEGQNVTLSCEQNLNHDAMYWYRQDPGQGLRLIYYSQIVNDFQKGDIAEGYSVSREKKESFPLTVTSAQKNPTAFYLCASSIKRQGAGELFFGEGSRLTVL.

J is TRBJ1-6 and V is TRBV28; no firm D call. CDR3 length: 12 amino acids. Trimming removed 6 bases at V and 12 bases at J, with 12 bases between. Per germline, CDR1 MDHEN and CDR2 SYDVKM. The CDR3 protein is CASSPIQRPLHF. Written as DNA, the CDR3 is TGTGCCAGCAGCCCTATCCAGCGACCCCTCCACTTT.